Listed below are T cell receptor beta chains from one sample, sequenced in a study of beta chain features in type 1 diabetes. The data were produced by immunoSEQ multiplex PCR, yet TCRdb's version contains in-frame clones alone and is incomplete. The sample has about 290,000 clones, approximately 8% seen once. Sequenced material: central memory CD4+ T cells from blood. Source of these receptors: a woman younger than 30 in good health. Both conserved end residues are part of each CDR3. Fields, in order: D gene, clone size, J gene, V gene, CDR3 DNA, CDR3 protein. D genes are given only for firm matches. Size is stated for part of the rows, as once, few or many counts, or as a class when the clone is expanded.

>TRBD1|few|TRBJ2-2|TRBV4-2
TGTGCCAGCAGCCAAGACGGGACAGCGACCGGGGAGCTGTTTTTT
CASSQDGTATGELFF
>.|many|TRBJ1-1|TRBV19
TGTGCCAGTAGTACCGGGAGAGTTAACACTGAAGCTTTCTTT
CASSTGRVNTEAFF
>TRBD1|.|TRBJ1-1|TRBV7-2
TGTGCCAGCGGCCGGAGGACAGGGTGGGGAAAGAACACTGAAGCTTTCTTT
CASGRRTGWGKNTEAFF
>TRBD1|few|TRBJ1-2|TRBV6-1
TGTGCCAGCAGACCCGGGACAGGGGTAAACTATGGCTACACCTTC
CASRPGTGVNYGYTF
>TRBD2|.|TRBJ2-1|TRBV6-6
TGTGCCAGCAGTCCGGGCGGGACTAGCGGGTACAATGAGCAGTTCTTC
CASSPGGTSGYNEQFF
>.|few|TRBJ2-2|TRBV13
TGTGCCAGCAGTGATGGCTCAGGCGGCACCGGGGAGCTGTTTTTT
CASSDGSGGTGELFF
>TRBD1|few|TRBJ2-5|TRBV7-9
TGTGCCAGCAGCTTAGCCCGGGACAGGGTCCAAGAGACCCAGTACTTC
CASSLARDRVQETQYF
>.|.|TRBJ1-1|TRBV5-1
TGCGCCAGCAGCGGAGGTGGATTGAACACTGAAGCTTTCTTT
CASSGGGLNTEAFF
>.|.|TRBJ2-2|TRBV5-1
TGCGCCAGCAGCTTGGTTTCAGGGCCCGGGGAGCTGTTTTTT
CASSLVSGPGELFF
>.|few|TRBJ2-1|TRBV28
TGTGCCAGCAGTTCGGGACTGCCCTCCTACAATGAGCAGTTCTTC
CASSSGLPSYNEQFF
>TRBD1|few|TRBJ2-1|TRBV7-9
TGTGCCAGCAGCCCGCCCCTGGGACAGGGCATTGAGCAGTTCTTC
CASSPPLGQGIEQFF
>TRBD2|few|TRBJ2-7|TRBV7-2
TGTGCCAGCAGCTTAGTCCCTAGCGGGAGCTACGAGCAGTACTTC
CASSLVPSGSYEQYF
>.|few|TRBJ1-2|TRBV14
TGTGCCACCAGCCCAAACCCCGCGGGAAGCTATGGCTACACCTTC
CATSPNPAGSYGYTF
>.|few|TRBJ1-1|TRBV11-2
TGTGCCAGCAGCTTCGGGTTCGGCACTGAAGCTTTCTTT
CASSFGFGTEAFF
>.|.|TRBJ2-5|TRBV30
TGTGCCTGGAGTGTAGGGATAGAGACCCAGTACTTC
CAWSVGIETQYF
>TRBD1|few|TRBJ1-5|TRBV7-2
TGTGCCAGCAGCCCGGGGACAGGGGGACAACAGCCCCAGCATTTT
CASSPGTGGQQPQHF
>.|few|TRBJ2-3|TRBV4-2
TGTGCCAGCAGCCAAGCCATGGGGATAATCACAGATACGCAGTATTTT
CASSQAMGIITDTQYF
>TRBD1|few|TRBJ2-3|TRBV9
TGTGCCAGCAGCGTAGGACAGGGGGCGTCTAATACGAGGGATACGCAGTATTTT
CASSVGQGASNTRDTQYF
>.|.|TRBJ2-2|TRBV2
TGTGCCAGCGGACTCGGTCCCGGGGAGCTGTTTTTT
CASGLGPGELFF
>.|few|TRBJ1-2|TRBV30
TGTGCCTGGAGTCTTCAGGCTCCTGGCTACACCTTC
CAWSLQAPGYTF
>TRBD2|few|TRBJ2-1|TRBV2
TGTGCCAGCAGCCGGGGGGGCTACTACAATGAGCAGTTCTTC
CASSRGGYYNEQFF
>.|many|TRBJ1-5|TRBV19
TGTGCCAGTAGTATTCGGAGGTTTCAGCCCCAGCATTTT
CASSIRRFQPQHF
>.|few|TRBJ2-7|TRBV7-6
TGTGCCAGCAGCGCCCGGGATCTCGAGCAGTACTTC
CASSARDLEQYF
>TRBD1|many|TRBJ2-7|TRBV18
TGTGCCAGCTCACCCCGACAGGGTGGAGAGCAGTACTTC
CASSPRQGGEQYF
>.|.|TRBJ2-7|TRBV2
TGTGCCAGCACCCGACAGGTCGAGCAGTACTTC
CASTRQVEQYF
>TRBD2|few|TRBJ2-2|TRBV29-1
TGCAGCGTTCTGTCCCTAGCGGTAACCGGGGAGCTGTTTTTT
CSVLSLAVTGELFF
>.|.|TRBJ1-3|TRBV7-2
TGTGCCAGCAGCTTAACAGGAAACACCATATATTTT
CASSLTGNTIYF
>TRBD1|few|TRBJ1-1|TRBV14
TGTGCCAGCAGCCCAGGGGGCGTTCGGACTGAAGCTTTCTTT
CASSPGGVRTEAFF
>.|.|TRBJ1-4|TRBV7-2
TGTGCCAGCAGCTCCAACCCGGGCTCTAATGAAAAACTGTTTTTT
CASSSNPGSNEKLFF
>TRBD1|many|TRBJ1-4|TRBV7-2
TGTGCCAGCAGCCCCAGCCGACAGGGCGAACTGTTTTTT
CASSPSRQGELFF
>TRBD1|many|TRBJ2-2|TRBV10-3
TGTGCCACCAAGGGACAGGGAGACACCGGGGAGCTGTTTTTT
CATKGQGDTGELFF
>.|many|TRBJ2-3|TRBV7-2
TGTGCCAGCAGACAAAACACAGATACGCAGTATTTT
CASRQNTDTQYF
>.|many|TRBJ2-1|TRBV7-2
TGTGCCAGCAGCGGGGGGCACGGGTACAATGAGCAGTTCTTC
CASSGGHGYNEQFF
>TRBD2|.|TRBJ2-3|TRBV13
TGTGCCAGCAGCTTACCCCTAGCGGGGGGAGCAGATACGCAGTATTTT
CASSLPLAGGADTQYF
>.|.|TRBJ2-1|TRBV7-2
TGTGCCAGCAGTGACGCGGCCAATGAGCAGTTCTTC
CASSDAANEQFF
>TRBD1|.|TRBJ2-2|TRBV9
TGTGCCAGCAGCGTAGGCGTCAGGGGGCGCTTGACCGGGGAGCTGTTTTTT
CASSVGVRGRLTGELFF
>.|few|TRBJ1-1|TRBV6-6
TGTGCCAGCACCCCCCGCCCGGAGGGGAACACTGAAGCTTTCTTT
CASTPRPEGNTEAFF
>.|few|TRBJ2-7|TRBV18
TGTGCCAGCTCACCAGTTCAGGAAAGCTCCTACGAGCAGTACTTC
CASSPVQESSYEQYF
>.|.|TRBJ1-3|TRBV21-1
TGTGCCAGCAGCAAAGTGGGCAGCTCTGGAAACACCATATATTTT
CASSKVGSSGNTIYF
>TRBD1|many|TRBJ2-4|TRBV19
TGTGCCAGTAGTAGAGGGACAGGGAGTTCCAAAAACATTCAGTACTTC
CASSRGTGSSKNIQYF
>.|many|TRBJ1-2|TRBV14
TGTGCCAGCAGCCGTGGGTTCAACTATGGCTACACCTTC
CASSRGFNYGYTF
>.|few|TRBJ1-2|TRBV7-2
TGTGCCAGCAGCTTGAGTCAGGCGGCAGGCTACACCTTC
CASSLSQAAGYTF
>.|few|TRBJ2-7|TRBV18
TGTGCCAGCTCACCCCCGGATCCCCCCTACGAGCAGTACTTC
CASSPPDPPYEQYF
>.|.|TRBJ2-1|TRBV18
TGTGCCAGCTCACCACTGACAGCCTACAATGAGCAGTTCTTC
CASSPLTAYNEQFF